This TCR beta chain was observed in a study of CD8+ T cells in alopecia areata. This CDR3 region has 14 residues. The V end lost 4 bases, the J end lost 3 bases, and 12 bases lay between the germline ends. Germline V gene sequence: CDR1 MNHEY, CDR2 SMNVEV (reference sequence). Collection of lesional scalp punch biopsies and peripheral blood was performed in alopecia areata patients. Once RNA had been extracted, it was reverse transcribed into cDNA to act as the sequencing template. Sequencing used immunoSEQ multiplex PCR; TCRdb keeps in-frame clones, though not all of them. Here the sample spans 65,000 to 90,000 clones, just over 50% being singletons.

The sequence derives from a human donor with alopecia areata. This chain links TRBV27 with TRBJ1-2; possibly TRBD1 for D (6 bases). Source material: NKG2D-high CD8+ T cells sorted from blood. The CDR3 coding sequence is TGTGCCAGCAGTTCTGGGAGGACAGACTATGGCTACACCTTC. This encodes CASSSGRTDYGYTF.